Only a few counts were recorded for the clone carrying this T cell receptor (beta chain). Its target is not known. These data belong to a study of beta chain features in type 1 diabetes. Study-wide points: Researchers reported that naive, central memory and Treg TCRB repertoires appeared more similar in patients than in healthy donors. When Type 1 diabetes patients were examined, their TCRB CDR3s proved moderately but significantly shorter in all four CD4+ subsets.

The authors reverse transcribed all of the isolated RNA, so sequencing captured expressed TCRB transcripts. Using immunoSEQ multiplex PCR, the repertoire was profiled, and TCRdb retains in-frame clones only, with some absent. The data contain about 230,000 clones, approximately 16% of them singletons. What was sequenced was naive CD4+ T cells from blood. The receptor comes from a man aged 30 to 39 with type 1 diabetes.

CDR3 nucleotide sequence: TGTGCCAGCAGCGCACTAGCGGGAGGGCCTTACGAGCAGTACTTC. Amino acids: CASSALAGGPYEQYF. V and J are TRBV7-2 and TRBJ2-7; 13 nucleotides agree with TRBD2. Germline V lookup: CDR1 SGHTA, CDR2 FQGNSA. The CDR3 covers 15 residues. V trimming: 5 bases; J trimming: 4 bases; junction bases outside the gene matches: 5.